These T cell receptor beta chains were read from a single sample in a study of blood T cell repertoires in COVID-19. TCRdb's copy holds only in-frame clones and misses some; the assay was immunoSEQ multiplex PCR. The sample yields some 62,000 clones, over 75% seen once. Sequenced sample: peripheral blood. These TCRs come from a man between 60 and 75 years old with acute or convalescent COVID-19. Each CDR3 is given with its conserved first and last residue.

j_call: TRBJ2-7; v_call: TRBV4-1; cdr3_aa: CASSLRTAADEQYF
j_call: TRBJ2-6; v_call: TRBV30; cdr3_aa: CAWSVQVPGANVLTF
j_call: TRBJ1-1; v_call: TRBV19; cdr3_aa: CATWDRAETEAFF
j_call: TRBJ2-2; v_call: TRBV2; cdr3_aa: CASLRSLNTGELFF
j_call: TRBJ2-5; v_call: TRBV5-1; cdr3_aa: CASSQGTGRGETQYF
j_call: TRBJ2-1; v_call: TRBV2; cdr3_aa: CASSESGTGIGEQFF
j_call: TRBJ2-7; v_call: TRBV11-2; cdr3_aa: CASSTWNPREQYF
j_call: TRBJ2-3; v_call: TRBV19; cdr3_aa: CASSLRGHRTDTQYF
j_call: TRBJ2-2; v_call: TRBV7-2; cdr3_aa: CASTSHANTGELFF
j_call: TRBJ1-2; v_call: TRBV19; cdr3_aa: CASSPGGPEGYTF
j_call: TRBJ2-7; v_call: TRBV4-3; cdr3_aa: CASSYRSTGPYEQYF
j_call: TRBJ2-1; v_call: TRBV6-2/TRBV6-3; cdr3_aa: CASSYKGLLYNEQFF
j_call: TRBJ2-7; v_call: TRBV7-9; cdr3_aa: CASSLTSGVAYEQYF
j_call: TRBJ2-3; v_call: TRBV24-1; cdr3_aa: CATSDQRAAGGTDTQYF
j_call: TRBJ1-2; v_call: TRBV10-3; cdr3_aa: CAISEFHGGFGYTF
j_call: TRBJ2-1; v_call: TRBV18; cdr3_aa: CASSPYRAGGNNEQFF
j_call: TRBJ2-1; v_call: TRBV3-1/TRBV3-2; cdr3_aa: CASSQGKPGLSGSSYNEQFF
j_call: TRBJ2-2; v_call: TRBV9; cdr3_aa: CASSAKTSGQTGELFF
j_call: TRBJ2-5; v_call: TRBV25-1; cdr3_aa: CASSVPGRGETQYF
j_call: TRBJ2-2; v_call: TRBV6-6; cdr3_aa: CASQLAGALNTGELFF
j_call: TRBJ2-7; v_call: TRBV7-9; cdr3_aa: CASSSRAGGPGEQYF
j_call: TRBJ2-5; v_call: TRBV7-2; cdr3_aa: CASTPQAETQYF
j_call: TRBJ1-2; v_call: TRBV3-1/TRBV3-2; cdr3_aa: CASSQAREGDYGYTF
j_call: TRBJ1-6; v_call: TRBV30; cdr3_aa: CAWSYGTGLNSPLHF
j_call: TRBJ1-2; v_call: TRBV7-9; cdr3_aa: CASSPVRGGYGYTF
j_call: TRBJ2-7; v_call: TRBV2; cdr3_aa: CASRGGFSYEQYF
j_call: TRBJ2-5; v_call: TRBV4-2; cdr3_aa: CASSQAGTSGQETQYF
j_call: TRBJ2-2; v_call: TRBV5-1; cdr3_aa: CASSLERFGQTGELFF
j_call: TRBJ2-7; v_call: TRBV15; cdr3_aa: CATSRDPGLAGTSYEQYF
j_call: TRBJ1-2; v_call: TRBV6-6; cdr3_aa: CASRPDSTNYGYTF
j_call: TRBJ1-1; v_call: TRBV6-6; cdr3_aa: CASSIRTGGTEAFF
j_call: TRBJ2-2; v_call: TRBV4-3; cdr3_aa: CASSPGARGGADTGELFF
j_call: TRBJ1-5; v_call: TRBV10-3; cdr3_aa: CAISGPPTGIGNQPQHF
j_call: TRBJ2-3; v_call: TRBV30; cdr3_aa: CAWSRHDQGTQYF
j_call: TRBJ1-2; v_call: TRBV27; cdr3_aa: CASSLSSAGSYGYTF
j_call: TRBJ1-5; v_call: TRBV5-6; cdr3_aa: CASSLGPADQPQHF